The 27 T cell receptor beta chains listed next were all sequenced from one sample in a study of shared clonotypes between healthy human individuals. Profiled with immunoSEQ multiplex PCR; TCRdb holds only in-frame clones, not every one. The sample has about 2.3 million clones, 80% to 95% seen once. The sample taken for sequencing was naive CD4+ T cells from PBMCs. Noted subset: CD45RA+ positively selected. The receptors here all came from a man in his late teens or twenties in good health. Some clones in this sample may be carry-over from other donors' samples.

The gene calls are TRBV28 and TRBJ2-7, with D tentatively TRBD2 (5 bases). The germline CDR1 and CDR2 sequences are MDHEN and SYDVKM. Trimming pared 5 bases from V and 1 base from J, leaving 21 bases between. This CDR3 is built from 17 residues. CDR3: CASSTPFRGLVSYEQYF. The CDR3 DNA sequence: TGTGCCAGCAGTACCCCCTTTCGGGGTCTCGTGTCCTACGAGCAGTACTTC.

This sequence joins TRBV18 and TRBJ2-2; TRBD2 matches 10 bases. Germline V gives CDR1 KGHSH, CDR2 LQKENI. This CDR3 contains 17 residues. V lost 3 bases, J lost 4 bases, and 8 bases stayed unmatched. CDR3 loop: CASSPQLSGRLTGELFF. The CDR3 region has the DNA TGTGCCAGCTCACCTCAGCTTAGCGGGAGGCTCACCGGGGAGCTGTTTTTT.

A word on this clone: Germline is not matched at one junction end, which may reflect a read error. The chain has TRBV20-1 and TRBJ2-1; D gene uncertain. This CDR3 is 11 amino acids long. From germline, CDR1 is DFQATT and CDR2 SNEGSKA (reference sequence). The CDR3 region has the DNA TGCAGTGCCACCTCCCCAGGTCCGGTGATCTTC. This sequence encodes CSATSPGPVIF.

J is TRBJ2-7 and V is TRBV6-1, with D tentatively TRBD2 (6 bases). V was pared by 5 bases and J by 3 bases, with 14 bases between. Germline CDR1 MNHNS, CDR2 SASEGT. CDR3 length: 14 residues. The CDR3 DNA is TGTGCCAGCAGTCCCCGACTAGTTTACTACGAGCAGTACTTC. It codes for CASSPRLVYYEQYF.

This clone came up once. The chain employs TRBV29-1 and TRBJ1-2; 8 bases match TRBD1. J gave up 7 bases and V 4 bases, and 14 bases lay outside the gene matches. The CDR3 is 15 residues long. Germline values: CDR1 SQVTM, CDR2 ANQGSEA. This chain's CDR3 is CSVAQGAYGGPGYTF. CDR3 coding DNA: TGCAGCGTTGCCCAGGGGGCGTATGGCGGGCCTGGCTACACCTTC.

V usage is TRBV28 and J usage is TRBJ2-3, with 11 bases fitting TRBD2. Germline loops: CDR1 MDHEN, CDR2 SYDVKM. V lost 6 bases and J lost 2; bases outside the gene matches: 4. The CDR3 sequence is 15 residues long. CDR3 bases: TGTGCCAGCAGGAGTAGCGGGAGGGCCACAGATACGCAGTATTTT. Encoded protein: CASRSSGRATDTQYF.

This chain uses TRBV13 with TRBJ2-7; D not resolved. V lost 5 bases and J 0 bases, leaving 11 bases between the germline ends. There are 14 residues in the CDR3. Germline-derived CDR1 and CDR2 are PRHDT and FYEKMQ (reference sequence). The DNA of the CDR3 is TGTGCCAGCAGCCGCGTGGTAATCTCCTACGAGCAGTACTTC. It is translated as CASSRVVISYEQYF. Full variable domain (remainder filled in from reference TRBV13 and TRBJ2-7): AAGVIQSPRHLIKEKRETATLKCYPIPRHDTVYWYQQGPGQDPQFLISFYEKMQSDKGSIPDRFSAQQFSDYHSELNMSSLELGDSALYFCASSRVVISYEQYFGPGTRLTVT.

The CDR3 sequence: CASSSDRVSNQPQHF. In DNA, the CDR3 is TGTGCCAGCTCCTCCGACAGGGTTAGCAATCAGCCCCAGCATTTT. J is TRBJ1-5 and V is TRBV18, with 7 bases that match TRBD1. In germline, CDR1 is KGHSH, CDR2 LQKENI. This CDR3 is 15 amino acids long. The V segment lost 6 bases and the J segment 0 bases; nucleotides outside the gene matches: 5. The full variable domain, with the rest looked up from reference TRBV18 and TRBJ1-5, is NAGVMQNPRHLVRRRGQEARLRCSPMKGHSHVYWYRQLPEEGLKFMVYLQKENIIDESGMPKERFSAEFPKEGPSILRIQQVVRGDSAAYFCASSSDRVSNQPQHFGDGTRLSIL.

The chain couples TRBV19 to TRBJ2-2; TRBD1 agrees at 7 bases. This CDR3 spans 16 amino acids. Germline assignment: CDR1 LNHDA and CDR2 SQIVND (reference sequence). Trimming at V came to 6 bases and at J to 1 base, leaving 8 bases not matched to a gene. CDR3 DNA: TGTGCCAGTAGGAGAAAAGGACAGGAGAACACCGGGGAGCTGTTTTTT. Amino acid sequence: CASRRKGQENTGELFF.

The gene calls are TRBV15 and TRBJ2-1; TRBD2 might be the D (5 bases). The CDR3 contains 15 residues. Germline-derived CDR1 and CDR2 are LNHNV and YYDKDF (reference sequence). Trimming removed 0 bases at V and 3 bases at J, with 9 bases between. The CDR3 DNA reads as TGTGCCACCAGCAGAGATCGCGGGTTCTACAATGAGCAGTTCTTC. It encodes CATSRDRGFYNEQFF.

J is TRBJ2-7 and V is TRBV2, with D uncertain. Per germline, CDR1 SNHLY and CDR2 FYNNEI. The CDR3 totals 14 residues. V lost 6 bases and J lost 7, with 19 bases in between. Here the CDR3 reads CASSASAVVGEQYF. The CDR3 region has the DNA TGTGCCAGCAGCGCCTCTGCGGTGGTGGGTGAGCAGTACTTC.

About this clone: The sample contains more than one DNA sequence encoding this CDR3. The chain joins TRBV2 to TRBJ1-2; D is undetermined. Trimming took off 2 bases at V and 5 bases at J, with 6 bases between the two ends. The CDR3 sequence is 12 residues long. In germline, CDR1 is SNHLY, CDR2 FYNNEI. The CDR3 DNA is TGTGCCAGCAGTGAATCAGGTTATGGCTACACCTTC. Protein: CASSESGYGYTF.

V usage is TRBV9 and J usage is TRBJ2-1, with 11 bases fitting TRBD1. V was clipped by 0 bases and J by 0 bases; unmatched bases: 11. The CDR3 runs 20 residues. The V gene's germline CDR1 is SGDLS and CDR2 YYNGEE. The CDR3 sequence: CASSVGMDRGLRGSYNEQFF. Here the CDR3 DNA reads TGTGCCAGCAGCGTAGGAATGGACAGGGGGCTACGAGGCTCCTACAATGAGCAGTTCTTC.

The chain uses TRBV7-7 and TRBJ2-5, with 10 nucleotides matching TRBD2. The CDR3 is made up of 16 amino acids. Trimming took 4 bases from V and 3 from J; bases not matched to a gene: 8. Germline V gene data show CDR1 as SSHAT and CDR2 as FNYEAQ (reference sequence). The DNA of the CDR3 is TGTGCCAGCAGCTCGACTAGCGGGCACCCCAAAGAGACCCAGTACTTC. It encodes CASSSTSGHPKETQYF.

This clone has more than one count but fewer than ten. J is TRBJ2-2 and V is TRBV7-2, with D possibly matching TRBD2 (6 bases). With 2 bases removed from V and 4 bases from J, the gap between germline ends came to 11 bases. CDR3 length: 15 amino acids. Germline loops: CDR1 SGHTA, CDR2 FQGNSA. DNA of the CDR3: TGTGCCAGCAGCTTATCTGCGGGACCCACCGGGGAGCTGTTTTTT. This translates into CASSLSAGPTGELFF.

The chain carries TRBV28 and TRBJ2-1; TRBD2 might be the D (6 bases). CDR1 and CDR2 from the germline V gene are MDHEN and SYDVKM. Trimming stripped 8 bases from V and 4 bases from J, with 18 bases between. The CDR3 covers 15 residues. CDR3: CASVGGGGEYNEQFF. As DNA, the CDR3 is TGTGCCAGCGTCGGGGGAGGCGGGGAGTACAATGAGCAGTTCTTC. Combining the CDR3 with reference TRBV28 and TRBJ2-1 gives the whole variable domain DVKVTQSSRYLVKRTGEKVFLECVQDMDHENMFWYRQDPGLGLRLIYFSYDVKMKEKGDIPEGYSVSREKKERFSLILESASTNQTSMYLCASVGGGGEYNEQFFGPGTRLTVL.

This chain links TRBV21-1 with TRBJ2-1; the table calls TRBD1, which could not be checked here. TRBV21-1 is given as a pseudogene. The CDR3 length is 14 residues. The CDR3 DNA reads as TGTGCCAGCAGCAAAGACAGGGTTAACAATGAGCAGTTCTTC. Its translation: CASSKDRVNNEQFF.

This rearrangement joins TRBV7-8 to TRBJ1-1; a possible D gene is TRBD1 (6 bases). CDR3 length: 14 amino acids. The V gene's germline CDR1 is SGHVS and CDR2 FQNEAQ. Trimming removed 1 base from V and 6 bases from J, with 12 bases in between. The CDR3 sequence: CASSLDEGGAEAFF. CDR3 nucleotides: TGTGCCAGCAGCTTAGACGAGGGGGGCGCTGAAGCTTTCTTT.

This clone was seen a single time. The chain couples TRBV15 to TRBJ1-1; D is undetermined. V dropped 0 bases and J dropped 5 bases, with 13 bases sitting between them. CDR3 length: 15 amino acids. Looked up from germline, CDR1 is LNHNV and CDR2 is YYDKDF (reference sequence). The CDR3 protein is CATSRDLGVGTEAFF. CDR3 bases: TGTGCCACCAGCAGAGATCTCGGGGTGGGTACTGAAGCTTTCTTT.

CDR3 loop: CASSLAARVEYEQYF. CDR3 DNA: TGTGCCAGCAGCTTGGCTGCCAGGGTAGAGTACGAGCAGTACTTC. The chain joins TRBV5-5 to TRBJ2-7, with D possibly TRBD1 on 5 matching bases. Trimming cost V 0 bases and J 4 bases, with 14 bases left between them. CDR1 SGHKS and CDR2 YYEKEE come from the germline V gene (reference sequence). The CDR3 has 15 residues. Variable domain in full (rest from reference TRBV5-5 and TRBJ2-7): DAGVTQSPTHLIKTRGQQVTLRCSPISGHKSVSWYQQVLGQGPQFIFQYYEKEERGRGNFPDRFSARQFPNYSSELNVNALLLGDSALYLCASSLAARVEYEQYFGPGTRLTVT.

The J gene is TRBJ1-5, the V gene TRBV7-2; the D gene is possibly TRBD1 (6 bases). Germline loops: CDR1 SGHTA, CDR2 FQGNSA. This CDR3 is 13 amino acids long. Trimming pared 5 bases from V and 5 bases from J, leaving 10 bases between. The DNA for the CDR3 is TGTGCCAGCAGCAGCCACAGGGATCAGCCCCAGCATTTT. It codes for CASSSHRDQPQHF.

The rearrangement joins TRBV6-6 to TRBJ1-1; unclear D gene. The CDR3 sequence is 16 residues long. Germline CDR1 MNHNY, CDR2 SVGAGI (reference sequence). V was trimmed by 0 bases and J by 3 bases, leaving 14 bases between them. This CDR3 reads CASSYSWPPVDTEAFF. CDR3 coding DNA: TGTGCCAGCAGTTACTCGTGGCCGCCGGTGGACACTGAAGCTTTCTTT.

The chain couples TRBV29-1 to TRBJ2-3, with D possibly TRBD2 on 5 matching bases. The V end was cut by 6 bases, the J end by 6 bases, with 10 bases between. The CDR3 totals 11 residues. Germline loops: CDR1 SQVTM, CDR2 ANQGSEA. CDR3 in amino acids: CSVTPGDTQYF. Written as DNA, the CDR3 is TGCAGCGTGACCCCGGGGGATACGCAGTATTTT.

The chain links TRBV18 to TRBJ2-6; 7 nucleotides line up with TRBD1. V lost 5 bases to trimming and J lost 4 bases; unmatched junction nucleotides: 14. The CDR3 runs to 18 residues. Looked up from germline, CDR1 is KGHSH and CDR2 is LQKENI. In nucleotides, the CDR3 is TGTGCCAGCTCAGCAACGACAGGGAATCAGGCCGGGGCCAACGTCCTGACTTTC. Amino acid sequence: CASSATTGNQAGANVLTF.

V usage is TRBV10-3 and J usage is TRBJ2-2, with D perhaps assigned TRBD1 or TRBD2 (5 bases each). CDR3 length: 15 amino acids. Germline V gene data show CDR1 as ENHRY and CDR2 as SYGVKD. Trimming took 11 bases from V and 5 from J, leaving 21 bases between them. Written as DNA, the CDR3 is TGTGCCCCGAAAGGGGAGAGGGGTATGACCGGGGAGCTGTTTTTT. Its protein is CAPKGERGMTGELFF.

This clone was recorded only once. The rearrangement joins TRBV19 to TRBJ2-7; D gene uncertain. The CDR3 is made up of 15 amino acids. V gave up 3 bases and J gave up 2 bases, with 14 bases separating them. The germline V gene has CDR1 LNHDA and CDR2 SQIVND (reference sequence). The CDR3 protein is CASSMTPSKPYEQYF. The DNA for the CDR3 is TGTGCCAGTAGTATGACACCCTCTAAACCCTACGAGCAGTACTTC.

This chain connects TRBV6-5 to TRBJ1-1; D uncertain. Per germline, CDR1 MNHEY and CDR2 SVGAGI. The CDR3 has 12 residues. V was shortened by 8 bases and J by 5 bases, with 12 bases between the two germline ends. DNA for the CDR3: TGTGCCAGCGGCCCCGGAGGTACTGAAGCTTTCTTT. This encodes CASGPGGTEAFF.